The 25 T cell receptor beta chains presented below share a single source sample, sequenced in a study of blood T cell repertoires in COVID-19 (TCRdb year 2020). Libraries were built with the immunoSEQ multiplex PCR assay. TCRdb stores this immuneACCESS table with in-frame sequences only. Part of the clones is absent; in the studies checked, under half of the shortfall reflects unresolved V genes, and no reason is known for the rest. Present in this sample are about 140,000 clones, around 81% of which were seen just once. The ten largest make up under 9.5% of the sample. The sample comprised peripheral blood. These receptor sequences come from a human donor in a cohort sampled during active COVID-19.

This chain connects TRBV18 to TRBJ1-5; TRBD1 matches 9 bases. V dropped 3 bases and J dropped 4; count of bases not matched to a gene: 4. This CDR3 has 15 amino acids. Germline V gene lookup returns CDR1 KGHSH and CDR2 LQKENI. This chain's CDR3 is CASSPDRGGNQPQHF. The CDR3 DNA reads TGTGCCAGCTCACCCGACAGGGGGGGGAATCAGCCCCAGCATTTT.

The gene calls are TRBV27 and TRBJ2-2, with 9 positions matching TRBD1. CDR1 and CDR2 (germline): MNHEY, SMNVEV (reference sequence). The CDR3 runs to 16 residues. V trimming: 8 bases; J trimming: 5 bases; junction bases outside the gene matches: 12. The CDR3: CASGAVGTGNTGELFF. The CDR3 DNA is TGTGCCAGCGGAGCGGTCGGGACAGGGAATACCGGGGAGCTGTTTTTT.

In its sample, this clone was seen once. The chain has TRBV27 and TRBJ2-7; 15 bases match TRBD2. Germline values: CDR1 MNHEY, CDR2 SMNVEV (reference sequence). Trimming cost V 6 bases and J 3 bases; bases outside gene matches: 6. The CDR3 has 16 amino acids. CDR3 DNA: TGTGCCAGCAGGGGGACTAGCGGGGGGACCATCTACGAGCAGTACTTC. Translation: CASRGTSGGTIYEQYF.

This rearrangement joins TRBV19 to TRBJ2-5; tentatively, D is TRBD1 (6 bases). This CDR3 region has 14 residues. V gave up 7 bases and J gave up 3 bases, with 15 bases separating them. Germline loops: CDR1 LNHDA, CDR2 SQIVND (reference sequence). CDR3 nucleotides: TGTGCCAGTAACAGGGACACATTAGAAGAGACCCAGTACTTC. Its translation is CASNRDTLEETQYF. The variable domain in full, completed from reference TRBV19 and TRBJ2-5, reads DGGITQSPKYLFRKEGQNVTLSCEQNLNHDAMYWYRQDPGQGLRLIYYSQIVNDFQKGDIAEGYSVSREKKESFPLTVTSAQKNPTAFYLCASNRDTLEETQYFGPGTRLLVL.

V is TRBV7-2 and J is TRBJ1-4, with 9 bases matching TRBD1. The CDR3 consists of 15 residues. CDR1 and CDR2 (germline): SGHTA, FQGNSA. With V trimmed by 1 base and J by 7 bases, 4 bases remained unmatched. The CDR3 DNA is TGTGCCAGCAGCTTAGGGGGACAGGGCAGTGAAAAACTGTTTTTT. It specifies CASSLGGQGSEKLFF.

This clone was seen just once. This chain joins TRBV7-2 and TRBJ2-7; TRBD2 matches at 14 bases. Germline assignment: CDR1 SGHTA and CDR2 FQGNSA. The CDR3 extends over 14 amino acids. Trimming took 4 bases from V and 9 from J; bases not matched to a gene: 5. The CDR3 loop reads CASSSTSGGATQYF. The CDR3 region has the DNA TGTGCCAGCAGCTCGACTAGCGGGGGGGCGACGCAGTACTTC.

The CDR3, as DNA: TGTGCCAGCAGCTTGCGCGGTTATCAGCCCCAGCATTTT. It codes for CASSLRGYQPQHF. The V call is TRBV7-8, the J call TRBJ1-5; D unclear. V was cut by 3 bases and J by 5 bases, with 8 bases left in between. The CDR3 is 13 amino acids. The germline V gene encodes CDR1 SGHVS and CDR2 FQNEAQ.

The rearrangement uses TRBV7-3 and TRBJ2-1, with 13 bases identical to TRBD2. The V and J ends lost 4 bases and 1 base, in that order; junction bases with no gene match: 10. This CDR3 has 19 amino acids. CDR1 is SGHTA, CDR2 FQGTGA, per germline. CDR3 region: CASSSGLAGVWFSYNEQFF. The DNA of the CDR3 is TGTGCCAGCAGCTCTGGACTAGCGGGGGTATGGTTTTCCTACAATGAGCAGTTCTTC. The full variable domain, its missing parts supplied by reference TRBV7-3 and TRBJ2-1, is GAGVSQTPSNKVTEKGKYVELRCDPISGHTALYWYRQSLGQGPEFLIYFQGTGAADDSGLPNDRFFAVRPEGSVSTLKIQRTERGDSAVYLCASSSGLAGVWFSYNEQFFGPGTRLTVL.

The table lists this clone with many counts. V is TRBV9 and J is TRBJ2-7; TRBD2 matches 7 bases. The CDR3 is 18 residues long. Germline CDR1 is SGDLS and CDR2 is YYNGEE. Trimming at V came to 2 bases and at J to 2 bases, leaving 16 bases not matched to a gene. CDR3 DNA: TGTGCCAGCAGCGTCACAGCGGGACTCCTCAAAGGCCCCTACGAGCAGTACTTC. Translated: CASSVTAGLLKGPYEQYF. The full variable domain, its missing parts supplied by reference TRBV9 and TRBJ2-7, is DSGVTQTPKHLITATGQRVTLRCSPRSGDLSVYWYQQSLDQGLQFLIQYYNGEERAKGNILERFSAQQFPDLHSELNLSSLELGDSALYFCASSVTAGLLKGPYEQYFGPGTRLTVT.

The gene calls are TRBV11-3 and TRBJ2-1; TRBD2 agrees at 8 bases. The CDR3 is 15 residues long. V lost 2 bases and J lost 5; bases outside the gene matches: 5. Germline V gene sequence: CDR1 SGHNT, CDR2 YENEEA. CDR3 sequence reads: CASSLRGGFDNEQFF. The CDR3 DNA reads TGTGCCAGCAGCTTACGGGGGGGCTTCGACAATGAGCAGTTCTTC.

This chain links TRBV7-9 with TRBJ1-4; no firm D call. Germline loops: CDR1 SEHNR, CDR2 FQNEAQ (reference sequence). The CDR3 is made up of 12 amino acids. V was pared by 1 base and J by 8 bases, with 5 bases between. The CDR3 nucleotides read TGTGCCAGCAGCTTAGTTAAAGAAAAACTGTTTTTT. It codes for CASSLVKEKLFF.

The chain is built from TRBV21-1 and TRBJ1-1. TRBV21-1 is marked as a pseudogene. This CDR3 comprises 16 residues. CDR3 nucleotide sequence: TGTGCCAGCAGCAAAGCGGGGGGGGCCGCGAACACTGAAGCTTTCTTT. Protein product: CASSKAGGAANTEAFF.

The V and J genes are TRBV5-6 and TRBJ1-4; D gene ambiguous. V shed 4 bases and J shed 3 bases, with 13 bases lying between them. CDR3 length equals 15 residues. Germline CDR1 reads SGHDT; CDR2 reads YYEEEE. The DNA for the CDR3 is TGTGCCAGCAGCCTGGGAGGCTTGGCTAATGAAAAACTGTTTTTT. Translating gives CASSLGGLANEKLFF.

The chain recombines TRBV5-1 with TRBJ2-3; TRBD2 aligns across 9 bases. The CDR3 totals 14 residues. V shed 4 bases and J 2 bases; nucleotides not matched to a gene: 2. Germline V gene sequence: CDR1 SGHRS, CDR2 YFSETQ. DNA for the CDR3: TGCGCCAGCAGCGGGACTAGCTACACAGATACGCAGTATTTT. Its translation is CASSGTSYTDTQYF.

This sequence joins TRBV19 and TRBJ1-5; D may be TRBD1 (6 bases). The CDR3 is 16 residues long. CDR1 is LNHDA and CDR2 is SQIVND in the germline V gene (reference sequence). V lost 5 bases and J lost 1, with 15 bases in between. As DNA, the CDR3 is TGTGCCAGTAGTGAAGGGGGGGCAACGAGCAATCAGCCCCAGCATTTT. This encodes CASSEGGATSNQPQHF.

The chain combines TRBV14 with TRBJ2-3, with TRBD1 identical over 9 bases. V shed 0 bases, J shed 13 bases, and the junction held 5 bases outside the gene matches. CDR3 length: 13 residues. Germline CDR1 SGHDN, CDR2 FVKESK. The CDR3 DNA is TGTGCCAGCAGCCAAGATAGGAGACAGGGGGAGTATTTT. It encodes CASSQDRRQGEYF.

V gene TRBV4-1 combines with J gene TRBJ2-3, with 9 bases matching TRBD2. V trimming: 1 base; J trimming: 5 bases; junction bases outside the gene matches: 7. CDR3 size: 16 residues. Germline lookup yields CDR1 MGHRA and CDR2 YSYEKL. Written as DNA, the CDR3 is TGCGCCAGCAGCCAAGTGCTAGCGGGGAGTGGAGATACGCAGTATTTT. The encoded protein is CASSQVLAGSGDTQYF.

This chain links TRBV19 with TRBJ2-1, with 11 bases aligning to TRBD2. CDR1 and CDR2 (germline): LNHDA, SQIVND (reference sequence). The ends lost 3 bases at V and 1 base at J; junction bases unmatched: 5. CDR3 size: 17 residues. CDR3 sequence: CASSIPSGGSSYNEQFF. In nucleotides, the CDR3 is TGTGCCAGTAGTATTCCTAGCGGGGGGTCTTCCTACAATGAGCAGTTCTTC.

Only a few counts were recorded for this clone. The chain carries TRBV2 and TRBJ1-2; 12 bases match TRBD1. In germline, CDR1 is SNHLY, CDR2 FYNNEI. V was clipped by 6 bases and J by 7 bases; unmatched bases: 6. The CDR3 covers 14 residues. The CDR3 DNA reads as TGTGCCAGCAGGGCCTGGGACAGGGGGCTTGGCTACACCTTC. Translation: CASRAWDRGLGYTF. Looking up the rest from reference TRBV2 and TRBJ1-2 gives the full variable domain: EPEVTQTPSHQVTQMGQEVILRCVPISNHLYFYWYRQILGQKVEFLVSFYNNEISEKSEIFDDQFSVERPDGSNFTLKIRSTKLEDSAMYFCASRAWDRGLGYTFGSGTRLTVV.

The chain links TRBV28 to TRBJ1-5; 9 bases align to TRBD1. Germline CDR1 reads MDHEN; CDR2 reads SYDVKM. The CDR3 is 17 residues long. The V gene end was trimmed by 7 bases and the J gene end by 1 base; junction bases not matched to a gene: 11. CDR3 DNA sequence: TGTGCCAGCATTCCGGGACAGGGAAAGAGGAGCAATCAGCCCCAGCATTTT. It specifies CASIPGQGKRSNQPQHF. Together with reference TRBV28 and TRBJ1-5, the CDR3 gives the full variable domain: DVKVTQSSRYLVKRTGEKVFLECVQDMDHENMFWYRQDPGLGLRLIYFSYDVKMKEKGDIPEGYSVSREKKERFSLILESASTNQTSMYLCASIPGQGKRSNQPQHFGDGTRLSIL.

V gene TRBV10-1 combines with J gene TRBJ2-7; 9 bases fit TRBD2. The CDR3 consists of 15 residues. Germline trimming cut 3 bases from V and 4 bases from J; bases unmatched to any gene: 7. Looked up from germline, CDR1 is WNHNN and CDR2 is SYGVQD (reference sequence). CDR3 bases: TGCGCCAGCAGTGACCAGCGGGGGGCTTCTTACGAGCAGTACTTC. Protein product: CASSDQRGASYEQYF.

This clone has only a few counts. The chain carries TRBV6-6 and TRBJ2-5; possibly TRBD2 for D (5 bases). The V gene's germline CDR1 is MNHNY and CDR2 SVGAGI (reference sequence). Trimming stripped 2 bases from V and 5 bases from J, with 12 bases between. The CDR3 sequence is 14 residues long. For the CDR3, the DNA is TGTGCCAGCAGTTACCGTCTAGCCATGGAGACCCAGTACTTC. The encoded protein is CASSYRLAMETQYF.

The chain has TRBV5-8 and TRBJ1-5; the match to TRBD1 covers 10 bases. The CDR3 covers 17 residues. Germline-derived CDR1 and CDR2 are SGHTS and YDEGEE. V dropped 4 bases and J dropped 0; count of bases not matched to a gene: 7. The CDR3 loop reads CASSTGTGVNSNQPQHF. The CDR3 DNA sequence: TGTGCCAGCAGCACCGGGACAGGGGTAAATAGCAATCAGCCCCAGCATTTT.

The chain is built from TRBV9 and TRBJ2-5; 8 nucleotides align to TRBD1. The germline CDR1 and CDR2 sequences are SGDLS and YYNGEE. The CDR3 is 14 residues long. V lost 0 bases and J lost 4; bases outside the gene matches: 2. The CDR3 DNA follows: TGTGCCAGCAGCGTAGGGACAGGGAGAGAGACCCAGTACTTC. Translated: CASSVGTGRETQYF.

Worth noting for this clone: An end of the junction differs from the germline gene, which may be a read error. V and J are TRBV7-9 and TRBJ1-2, with D perhaps matching TRBD1 (6 bases). The germline gives CDR1 SEHNR, CDR2 FQNEAQ (reference sequence). This CDR3 region has 12 residues. CDR3 bases: TGTGCCAGCAGCTCCCCCGTGGGGGCTGCACAATTC. Translating gives CASSSPVGAAQF.